The 27 T cell receptor beta chains in this list originate from one sample, sequenced in a study of blood T cell repertoires in COVID-19. Generated by immunoSEQ multiplex PCR, the TCRdb table keeps only in-frame clones and is missing some. The data hold hundreds of thousands of clones, with 70% to 90% observed a single time. The material sequenced was peripheral blood. These receptors all come from a man aged 45 to 65 with COVID-19, enrolled during active disease.

The CDR3 here is CASSSRRGLAGEETQYF. The CDR3 nucleotides read TGTGCCAGCAGCTCCCGGAGGGGACTAGCGGGGGAAGAGACCCAGTACTTC. The chain has TRBV7-8 and TRBJ2-5; TRBD2 agrees at 14 bases. Trimming at V came to 4 bases and at J to 3 bases, leaving 7 bases not matched to a gene. The CDR3 is 17 residues long. Germline-derived CDR1 and CDR2 are SGHVS and FQNEAQ.

The rearrangement joins TRBV20-1 to TRBJ1-3; D perhaps matches TRBD1 (5 bases). Trimming stripped 3 bases from V and 1 base from J, with 10 bases between. The CDR3 is made up of 14 amino acids. Germline CDR1 is DFQATT and CDR2 is SNEGSKA (reference sequence). The CDR3 DNA reads as TGCAGTGCTAGTCCCGGGGGATCTGGAAACACCATATATTTT. Its protein product is CSASPGGSGNTIYF.

This clone appeared a few times. This chain joins TRBV19 and TRBJ1-1; D is ambiguous. Trimming cost V 4 bases and J 1 base, with 7 bases left between them. This CDR3 has 13 amino acids. The germline V gene encodes CDR1 LNHDA and CDR2 SQIVND (reference sequence). The CDR3: CASSRGANTEAFF. In DNA form, the CDR3 reads TGTGCCAGTAGTAGAGGAGCGAACACTGAAGCTTTCTTT.

This rearrangement joins TRBV13 to TRBJ2-7; 7 nucleotides agree with TRBD1. Germline lookup yields CDR1 PRHDT and CDR2 FYEKMQ (reference sequence). V shed 4 bases and J 3 bases; nucleotides not matched to a gene: 3. The CDR3 is made up of 13 amino acids. The CDR3 DNA sequence: TGTGCCAGCAGCTCCCGACAGGGCTACGAGCAGTACTTC. It encodes CASSSRQGYEQYF.

The chain carries TRBV5-5 and TRBJ2-3; D is perhaps TRBD2 (5 bases). This CDR3 spans 16 amino acids. V shed 1 base and J shed 2 bases, with 14 bases lying between them. The germline CDR1 and CDR2 sequences are SGHKS and YYEKEE (reference sequence). The CDR3, as DNA: TGTGCCAGCAGCTTGTACGGAGGCATCTCCACAGATACGCAGTATTTT. Amino acids: CASSLYGGISTDTQYF. Full variable domain (remainder filled in from reference TRBV5-5 and TRBJ2-3): DAGVTQSPTHLIKTRGQQVTLRCSPISGHKSVSWYQQVLGQGPQFIFQYYEKEERGRGNFPDRFSARQFPNYSSELNVNALLLGDSALYLCASSLYGGISTDTQYFGPGTRLTVL.

The sample holds one count of this clone. As DNA, the CDR3 is TGTGCCAGCGGATACAGGGGGTGGAGCACCGGGGAGCTGTTTTTT. The encoded protein is CASGYRGWSTGELFF. V is TRBV27 and J is TRBJ2-2, with 8 bases that match TRBD1. V dropped 8 bases and J dropped 4; count of bases not matched to a gene: 9. This CDR3 contains 15 residues. Germline assignment: CDR1 MNHEY and CDR2 SMNVEV (reference sequence).

The chain combines TRBV4-2 with TRBJ1-1; D is undetermined. V was shortened by 0 bases and J by 0 bases, with 14 bases between the two germline ends. Germline CDR1 and CDR2: LGHNA and YNFKEQ. The CDR3 spans 17 residues. The CDR3 spells CASSQDTLRNLNTEAFF. DNA for the CDR3: TGTGCCAGCAGCCAAGATACCCTCAGGAACTTGAACACTGAAGCTTTCTTT.

The chain recombines TRBV7-2 with TRBJ2-1; D may be TRBD2 (6 bases). The CDR3 extends over 12 amino acids. The germline V and J ends were trimmed by 5 bases and 7 bases, with 9 bases remaining between them. CDR1 and CDR2 from the germline V gene are SGHTA and FQGNSA. CDR3 in DNA: TGTGCCAGCAGCCCCGGAGGGAATGAGCAGTTCTTC. Its protein is CASSPGGNEQFF. Supplemented by reference TRBV7-2 and TRBJ2-1, the full variable domain reads GAGVSQSPSNKVTEKGKDVELRCDPISGHTALYWYRQSLGQGLEFLIYFQGNSAPDKSGLPSDRFSAERTGGSVSTLTIQRTQQEDSAVYLCASSPGGNEQFFGPGTRLTVL.

This clone came up once. The genes are TRBV24-1 and TRBJ1-5; the D gene is possibly TRBD1 (6 bases). V was pared by 2 bases and J by 3 bases, with 13 bases between. The CDR3 runs 16 residues. Germline-derived CDR1 and CDR2 are KGHDR and SFDVKD. The CDR3 loop reads CATSDWRTDDNQPQHF. The CDR3 nucleotides are TGTGCCACCAGTGATTGGAGGACAGACGACAATCAGCCCCAGCATTTT.

This chain uses TRBV24-1 with TRBJ2-1, with D perhaps TRBD2 (6 bases). Germline V gene lookup returns CDR1 KGHDR and CDR2 SFDVKD. Trimming removed 2 bases at V and 0 bases at J, with 10 bases between. CDR3 length equals 16 residues. CDR3 amino acids: CATSDYGGSSYNEQFF. In nucleotides, the CDR3 is TGTGCCACCAGTGATTATGGAGGGAGCTCCTACAATGAGCAGTTCTTC.

This CDR3 reads CASSKVAGHFNEQFF. Written as DNA, the CDR3 is TGTGCCAGCAGCAAGGTAGCGGGGCACTTCAATGAGCAGTTCTTC. V usage is TRBV7-3 and J usage is TRBJ2-1; the match to TRBD2 covers 8 bases. The V segment lost 5 bases and the J segment 6 bases; nucleotides outside the gene matches: 9. From germline, CDR1 is SGHTA and CDR2 FQGTGA. This CDR3 is 15 amino acids long.

The rearrangement uses TRBV3-1 (or the pseudogene TRBV3-2) and TRBJ2-5, with TRBD2 matching 8 bases. This CDR3 is built from 20 residues. Germline CDR1 and CDR2: LGHDT and YNNKEL (reference sequence). V dropped 0 bases and J dropped 0; count of bases not matched to a gene: 15. The CDR3 loop is CASSQDRWRGADSHQETQYF. The CDR3 nucleotides are TGTGCCAGCAGCCAAGATCGATGGCGGGGGGCTGACTCCCACCAAGAGACCCAGTACTTC.

The rearrangement uses TRBV11-3 and TRBJ2-5, with D possibly being TRBD2 (5 bases). Deletions cut 4 bases from V and 2 bases from J, with 17 bases between. CDR1 SGHNT and CDR2 YENEEA come from the germline V gene. The CDR3 contains 16 residues. The CDR3 nucleotides are TGTGCCAGCAGCTCGCGCAGGACTGATCGACAAGAGACCCAGTACTTC. Protein: CASSSRRTDRQETQYF.

The chain recombines TRBV30 with TRBJ2-2; 9 bases map to TRBD1. This CDR3 is 13 amino acids long. The germline V gene encodes CDR1 GTSNPN and CDR2 SVGIG (reference sequence). V trimming: 3 bases; J trimming: 12 bases; junction bases outside the gene matches: 8. CDR3 sequence reads: CAWSLGQGIKLFF. In DNA form, the CDR3 reads TGTGCCTGGAGCCTGGGACAGGGTATTAAGCTGTTTTTT.

This sequence joins TRBV6-2 or TRBV6-3 and TRBJ2-5; 8 positions match TRBD2. CDR3 size: 16 residues. V lost 5 bases and J lost 0; bases outside the gene matches: 8. Germline CDR1 reads MNHEY; CDR2 reads SVGEGT. DNA for the CDR3: TGTGCCAGCAGTCCGGGAAGCGGGGGTTACCAAGAGACCCAGTACTTC. Residues: CASSPGSGGYQETQYF.

The V and J genes are TRBV11-2 and TRBJ2-5; D is ambiguous. Deletions cut 5 bases from V and 3 bases from J, with 7 bases between. The length of the CDR3 is 12 residues. Germline CDR1 is SGHAT and CDR2 is FQNNGV. CDR3 sequence reads: CASSQREETQYF. Written as DNA, the CDR3 is TGTGCCAGCAGCCAACGAGAAGAGACCCAGTACTTC.

The chain couples TRBV21-1 to TRBJ1-5; the table's D call of TRBD1 was not tested on the DNA. TRBV21-1 is a known pseudogene. The CDR3 runs to 15 residues. CDR3 sequence reads: CASRKEETGNQPQHF. In DNA form, the CDR3 reads TGTGCCAGCAGAAAAGAGGAGACAGGGAATCAGCCCCAGCATTTT.

The J gene is TRBJ2-7, the V gene TRBV19; D possibly corresponds to TRBD1 (6 bases). CDR3 size: 15 residues. The V end lost 5 bases, the J end lost 3 bases, and 17 bases lay between the germline ends. Germline CDR1 is LNHDA and CDR2 is SQIVND (reference sequence). CDR3 residues: CASSSGQGIFYEQYF. The CDR3 nucleotides read TGTGCCAGTAGTTCCGGGCAGGGGATTTTCTACGAGCAGTACTTC.

This chain joins TRBV27 and TRBJ1-2; 9 nucleotides line up with TRBD1. This CDR3 contains 13 residues. V gave up 11 bases and J gave up 6 bases; unmatched junction bases: 10. CDR1 is MNHEY, CDR2 SMNVEV, per germline (reference sequence). CDR3 protein: CAEGSDRGDGYTF. The CDR3 DNA reads TGTGCCGAAGGATCGGACAGGGGCGATGGCTACACCTTC.

The V gene is TRBV27, the J gene TRBJ1-6; D remains unclear. The CDR3 loop spans 16 amino acids. Germline V gives CDR1 MNHEY, CDR2 SMNVEV (reference sequence). V lost 6 bases and J lost 0, with 12 bases in between. The CDR3 region is CASSFDRGSYNSPLHF. The CDR3 coding sequence is TGTGCCAGCAGCTTTGACCGGGGCTCCTATAATTCACCCCTCCACTTT.

The chain is built from TRBV4-3 and TRBJ1-1, with D maybe TRBD1 (6 bases). Trimming left V 0 bases short and J 6 bases short, with 11 bases between. The CDR3 is made up of 14 amino acids. Per the germline V gene, CDR1 is LGHNA and CDR2 is YSLEER. In DNA, the CDR3 is TGCGCCAGCAGCCAAGATAGGTGGGGGCCTGAAGCTTTCTTT. Encoded protein: CASSQDRWGPEAFF.

The V call is TRBV6-6, the J call TRBJ2-7; D remains unclear. The CDR3 sequence is 13 residues long. CDR1 MNHNY and CDR2 SVGAGI come from the germline V gene (reference sequence). Trimming removed 8 bases from V and 4 bases from J, with 15 bases in between. CDR3 sequence: CASESFTKYEQYF. In nucleotides, the CDR3 is TGTGCCAGCGAGTCATTTACGAAATACGAGCAGTACTTC.

This clone has just one count. The rearrangement uses TRBV6-5 and TRBJ2-1; D is perhaps TRBD1 (6 bases). Trimming left V 6 bases short and J 0 bases short, with 9 bases between. The germline CDR1 and CDR2 sequences are MNHEY and SVGAGI. The CDR3 sequence is 14 residues long. This CDR3 reads CASRGQTSYNEQFF. The CDR3 coding sequence is TGTGCCAGCAGAGGACAGACCTCCTACAATGAGCAGTTCTTC.

This chain links TRBV5-1 with TRBJ2-1; no definite D call. Trimming shortened V by 2 bases and J by 8 bases, and 8 bases separated the two germline ends. The V gene's germline CDR1 is SGHRS and CDR2 YFSETQ. This CDR3 has 12 residues. The CDR3 nucleotides are TGCGCCAGCAGCTTAACAGCCCATGAGCAGTTCTTC. Its protein is CASSLTAHEQFF.

This clone has just a few counts. V usage is TRBV19 and J usage is TRBJ2-1; D perhaps matches TRBD2 (6 bases). Between the trimmed V and J ends, which lost 5 bases and 7 bases, there was a span of 18 bases. The CDR3 is 15 residues long. Germline assignment: CDR1 LNHDA and CDR2 SQIVND (reference sequence). The CDR3 nucleotides read TGTGCCAGTAGTCCCGGGCGCGGGGAGTGGAATGAGCAGTTCTTC. Protein product: CASSPGRGEWNEQFF.

The chain recombines TRBV18 with TRBJ1-3; D unclear. This CDR3 has 14 amino acids. CDR1 and CDR2 from the germline V gene are KGHSH and LQKENI. V lost 3 bases and J lost 2, with 8 bases in between. In DNA form, the CDR3 reads TGTGCCAGCTCACCGGAGGTTACTGGAAACACCATATATTTT. Amino acid sequence: CASSPEVTGNTIYF.

V gene TRBV3-1 (or the pseudogene TRBV3-2) combines with J gene TRBJ2-1, with 7 bases matching TRBD2. V trimming: 4 bases; J trimming: 2 bases; junction bases outside the gene matches: 8. This CDR3 spans 16 amino acids. Germline V gene data show CDR1 as LGHDT and CDR2 as YNNKEL (reference sequence). CDR3 residues: CASSPPRSGAYNEQFF. The CDR3 DNA sequence: TGTGCCAGCAGCCCGCCACGGAGCGGGGCCTACAATGAGCAGTTCTTC.